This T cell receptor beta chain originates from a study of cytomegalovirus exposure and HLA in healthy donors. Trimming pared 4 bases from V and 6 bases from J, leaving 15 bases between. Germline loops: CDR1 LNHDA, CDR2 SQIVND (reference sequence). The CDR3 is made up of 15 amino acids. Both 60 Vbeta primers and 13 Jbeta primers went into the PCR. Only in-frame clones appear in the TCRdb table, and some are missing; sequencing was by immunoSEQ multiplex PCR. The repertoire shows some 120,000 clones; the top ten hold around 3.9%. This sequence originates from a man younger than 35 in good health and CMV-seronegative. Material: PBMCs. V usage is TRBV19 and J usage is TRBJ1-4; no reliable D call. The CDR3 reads CASSNSAEGDEKLFF. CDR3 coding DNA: TGTGCCAGTAGTAACTCCGCTGAGGGTGATGAAAAACTGTTTTTT.